What follows is one T cell receptor beta chain and its context. The data are from a study of blood T cell repertoires in COVID-19. About the study: Specimens from acute and convalescent COVID-19 originated in the United States, Italy and Spain.

V was pared by 2 bases and J by 4 bases, with 15 bases between. The germline gives CDR1 LNHNV, CDR2 YYDKDF (reference sequence). The CDR3 length is 16 residues. Authors' processing steps: Estimates of nucleated cell counts were drawn from the amplification of reference gene primers. Sequencing was performed with immunoSEQ multiplex PCR; in TCRdb, only in-frame clones are kept and a portion is missing. Clonal size and the V and J genes are those of that table, whereas D and trimming came from the DNA. The sample yields 70,000 to 80,000 clones, about 91% seen once. This sequence was found in an older woman with active COVID-19. Sequencing was performed on peripheral blood. V usage is TRBV15 and J usage is TRBJ1-3; D is unresolved. The CDR3 coding sequence is TGTGCCACCAGCAGACTCACAGTGTCGGCGGGAAACACCATATATTTT. Translation gives CATSRLTVSAGNTIYF.